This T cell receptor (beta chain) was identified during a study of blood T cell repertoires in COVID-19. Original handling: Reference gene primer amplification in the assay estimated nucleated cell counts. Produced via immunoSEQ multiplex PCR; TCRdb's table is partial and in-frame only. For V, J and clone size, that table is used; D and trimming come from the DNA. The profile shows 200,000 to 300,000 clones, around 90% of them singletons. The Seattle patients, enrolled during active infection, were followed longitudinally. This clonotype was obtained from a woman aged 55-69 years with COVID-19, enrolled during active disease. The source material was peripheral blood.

In DNA form, the CDR3 reads TGTGCCAGCAAACCCGACAGGGTCGGGCAGCCCCAGCATTTT. The encoded protein is CASKPDRVGQPQHF. This rearrangement joins TRBV27 to TRBJ1-5; TRBD1 aligns across 7 bases. The CDR3 has 14 amino acids. CDR1 is MNHEY, CDR2 SMNVEV, per germline (reference sequence). With V trimmed by 7 bases and J by 7 bases, 10 bases remained unmatched.